This T cell receptor beta chain was found in a study of beta chain features in type 1 diabetes. Study-level findings and limits: Shorter TCRB CDR3s, moderately but significantly so, marked every one of the four CD4+ subsets in Type 1 diabetes patients.

In regard to this clone: The target antigen is unknown. A junction boundary mismatches the germline segment, possibly from a read error.

Every bit of the isolated RNA underwent reverse transcription, so sequencing read expressed TCRB transcripts. Assay: immunoSEQ multiplex PCR; the TCRdb copy retains only in-frame clones and omits some. Altogether 120,000 or so clones are present, around 15% being singletons, with the ten largest covering roughly 2.6%. Germline CDR1 is SSHAT and CDR2 is FNYEAQ (reference sequence). This CDR3 contains 14 residues. The rearrangement uses TRBV7-7 and TRBJ2-7; D might be TRBD1 (6 bases). Sequencing input: central memory CD4+ T cells from blood. This clonotype was obtained from a man aged 18 to 30 with type 1 diabetes. The CDR3: CASSPTSTGYEQYF. The CDR3 DNA follows: TGTGCTAGCAGCCCTACCAGTACAGGGTACGAGCAGTACTTC.